The clone carrying this TCR beta chain occurred a few times. This sample is drawn from a study of blood T cell repertoires in COVID-19. Whole-study context: Italy, Spain and the United States were the sources of the convalescent and acute COVID-19 samples. From T cells, B-cell-depleted T cells, or PBMCs came the material, which was cDNA or gDNA.

Data came from immunoSEQ multiplex PCR; TCRdb stores just in-frame clones and leaves some out. The sample includes about 80,000 clones, roughly 90% seen only once; the top ten take about 7%. Germline CDR1 reads LNHDA; CDR2 reads SQIVND (reference sequence). V shed 6 bases and J 8 bases; nucleotides not matched to a gene: 11. The CDR3 extends over 15 amino acids. This chain links TRBV19 with TRBJ1-4; TRBD1 matches at 8 bases. This TCR was sampled from a man in his 70s with acute or convalescent COVID-19. Sample: peripheral blood. CDR3 bases: TGTGCCAGTAGGGACGGACAGGGCATGGTGGAAAAACTGTTTTTT. Translated, it gives CASRDGQGMVEKLFF.